This record concerns one T cell receptor beta chain sequence. What it binds is not known. The sample comes from a study of T cell responses to AZD1222 COVID-19 vaccine. Study findings and constraints: The donor cohort was predominantly white British with a female majority, and clonal diversity may have been underestimated. Seropositive status at baseline applied to only a handful of AZD1222 recipients. Spike-specific TCR breadth and depth both grew after two AZD1222 doses. Repertoire sampling was restricted to post-peak T cell response timepoints.

Generated by immunoSEQ multiplex PCR, the TCRdb table keeps only in-frame clones and is missing some. The sample shows roughly 180,000 clones, 94% of them seen only once. This clonotype originated in an adult in good health. This material consisted of peripheral blood, taken on day 0 of AZD1222 vaccination.

CDR3 bases: TGTGCCTGGTCCAGCGGAGGGCTTCGCGGGAGGGAAAAACTGTTTTTT. This codes for CAWSSGGLRGREKLFF. V is TRBV30 and J is TRBJ1-4; D remains unclear. V was trimmed by 5 bases and J by 8 bases, leaving 24 bases between them. CDR3 length: 16 residues. CDR1 is GTSNPN, CDR2 SVGIG, per germline (reference sequence).